This TCR beta chain was sequenced for a study of naive and memory T cell subsets. Broader study findings: Especially in CD8 cells, naive repertoires contained a few larger clonotypes, possibly CD45RA-re-expressing memory cells.

Two oligonucleotides, mixed equimolar, formed the beta constant-region primer covering TRBC1 and TRBC2. The ligated cDNA underwent four PCR rounds using SP2 and nested alpha and beta constant-region primers. A 12-nucleotide UMI and the SP2 primer were added to the cDNA 3' end by oligonucleotide ligation. MiXCR was run by TCRdb on the UMI-ligation and nested PCR reads, yielding one entry per CDR3 protein. The table shows more than 95,000 distinct CDR3 sequences, with more than 12% occurring only once. Trimming cost V 1 base and J 8 bases, with 12 bases left between them. The CDR3 totals 13 residues. Per the germline V gene, CDR1 is SGDLS and CDR2 is YYNGEE. This clonotype came up a few times. Its target is not known. From the second PCR step, alpha and beta chains were amplified apart. Cells stained for CD3, CD4, CD8, CD45RA and CD27 were sorted into four subsets.

The TCR was taken from a human donor in good health. Sequencing used naive CD8+ T cells from blood. V and J are TRBV9 and TRBJ1-1, with D perhaps matching TRBD1 (6 bases). CDR3 nucleotides: TGTGCCAGCAGCGTACTAGTACAGGGCGAAGCTTTCTTT. Translating it yields CASSVLVQGEAFF.